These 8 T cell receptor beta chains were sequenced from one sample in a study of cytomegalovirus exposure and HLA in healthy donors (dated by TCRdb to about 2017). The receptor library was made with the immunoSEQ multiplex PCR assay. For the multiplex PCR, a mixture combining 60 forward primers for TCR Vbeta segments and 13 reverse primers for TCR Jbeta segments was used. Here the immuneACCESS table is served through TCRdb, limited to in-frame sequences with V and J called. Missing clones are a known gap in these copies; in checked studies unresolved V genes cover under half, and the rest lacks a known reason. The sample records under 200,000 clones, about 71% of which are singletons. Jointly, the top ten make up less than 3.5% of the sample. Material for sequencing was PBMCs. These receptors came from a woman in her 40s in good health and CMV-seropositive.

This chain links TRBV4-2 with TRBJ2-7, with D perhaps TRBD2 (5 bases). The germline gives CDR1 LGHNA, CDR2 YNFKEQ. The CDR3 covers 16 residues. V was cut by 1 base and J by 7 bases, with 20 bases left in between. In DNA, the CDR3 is TGTGCCAGCAGCCAAGGTTCGGAGCGGAGCCTTTTTGAGCAGTACTTC. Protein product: CASSQGSERSLFEQYF.

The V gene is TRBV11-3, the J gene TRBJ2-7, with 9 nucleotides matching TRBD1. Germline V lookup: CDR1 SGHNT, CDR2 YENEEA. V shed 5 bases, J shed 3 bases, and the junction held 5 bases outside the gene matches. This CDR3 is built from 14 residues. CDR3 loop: CASSLQGADYEQYF. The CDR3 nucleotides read TGTGCCAGCAGCCTACAGGGGGCTGACTACGAGCAGTACTTC.

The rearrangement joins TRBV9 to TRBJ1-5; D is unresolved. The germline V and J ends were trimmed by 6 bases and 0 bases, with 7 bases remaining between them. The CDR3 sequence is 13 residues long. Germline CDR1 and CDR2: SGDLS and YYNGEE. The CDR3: CASTDNSNQPQHF. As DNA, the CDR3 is TGTGCCAGCACTGACAATAGCAATCAGCCCCAGCATTTT. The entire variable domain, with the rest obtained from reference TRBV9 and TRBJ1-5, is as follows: DSGVTQTPKHLITATGQRVTLRCSPRSGDLSVYWYQQSLDQGLQFLIQYYNGEERAKGNILERFSAQQFPDLHSELNLSSLELGDSALYFCASTDNSNQPQHFGDGTRLSIL.

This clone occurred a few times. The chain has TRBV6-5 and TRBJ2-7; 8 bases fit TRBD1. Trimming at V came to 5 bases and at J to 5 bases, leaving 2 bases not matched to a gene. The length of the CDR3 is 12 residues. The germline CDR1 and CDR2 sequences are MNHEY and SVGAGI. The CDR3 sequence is CASSGQGNEQYF. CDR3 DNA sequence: TGTGCCAGCAGTGGACAGGGTAACGAGCAGTACTTC.

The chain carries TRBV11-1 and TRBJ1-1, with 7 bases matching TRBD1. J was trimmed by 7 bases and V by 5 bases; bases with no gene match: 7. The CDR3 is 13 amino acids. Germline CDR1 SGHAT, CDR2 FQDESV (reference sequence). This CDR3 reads CASSDTGDGEAFF. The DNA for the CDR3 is TGTGCCAGCAGCGATACAGGGGATGGTGAAGCTTTCTTT. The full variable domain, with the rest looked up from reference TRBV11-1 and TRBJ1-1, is EAEVAQSPRYKITEKSQAVAFWCDPISGHATLYWYRQILGQGPELLVQFQDESVVDDSQLPKDRFSAERLKGVDSTLKIQPAELGDSAMYLCASSDTGDGEAFFGQGTRLTVV.

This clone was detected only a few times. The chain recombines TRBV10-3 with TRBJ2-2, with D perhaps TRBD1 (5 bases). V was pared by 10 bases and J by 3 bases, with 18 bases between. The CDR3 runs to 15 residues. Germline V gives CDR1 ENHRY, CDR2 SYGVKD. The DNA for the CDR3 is TGTGCCACCCGGGCCCGACAGCTCGACACCGGGGAGCTGTTTTTT. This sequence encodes CATRARQLDTGELFF.

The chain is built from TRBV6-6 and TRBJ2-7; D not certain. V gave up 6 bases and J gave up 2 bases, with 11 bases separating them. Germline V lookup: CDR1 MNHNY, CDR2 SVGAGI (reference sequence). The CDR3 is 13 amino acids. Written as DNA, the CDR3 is TGTGCCAGCAGCACGACTGAACCCTACGAGCAGTACTTC. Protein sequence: CASSTTEPYEQYF.

The CDR3 loop reads CASSQEVRTSGKVEQFF. The CDR3, as DNA: TGCGCCAGCAGCCAAGAGGTTCGTACTAGCGGGAAAGTTGAGCAGTTCTTC. This chain links TRBV4-3 with TRBJ2-1; 10 bases agree with TRBD2. This CDR3 region has 17 residues. Germline V lookup: CDR1 LGHNA, CDR2 YSLEER. V gave up 0 bases and J gave up 9 bases; unmatched junction bases: 11.